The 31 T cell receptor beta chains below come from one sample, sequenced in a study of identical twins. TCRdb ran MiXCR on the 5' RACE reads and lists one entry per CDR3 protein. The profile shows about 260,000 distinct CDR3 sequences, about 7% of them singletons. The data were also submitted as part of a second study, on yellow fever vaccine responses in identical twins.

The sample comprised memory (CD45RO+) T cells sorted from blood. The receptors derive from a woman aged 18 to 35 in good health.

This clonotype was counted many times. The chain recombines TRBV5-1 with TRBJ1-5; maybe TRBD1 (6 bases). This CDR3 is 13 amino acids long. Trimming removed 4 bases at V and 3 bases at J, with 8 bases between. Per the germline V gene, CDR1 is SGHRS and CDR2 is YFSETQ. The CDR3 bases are TGCGCCAGCAGCAGGGACATCAATCAGCCCCAGCATTTT. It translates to CASSRDINQPQHF.

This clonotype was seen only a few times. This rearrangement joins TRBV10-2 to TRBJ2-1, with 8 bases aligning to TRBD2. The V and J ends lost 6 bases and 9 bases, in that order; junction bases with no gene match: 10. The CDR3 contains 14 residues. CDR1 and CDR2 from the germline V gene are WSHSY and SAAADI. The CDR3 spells CASRTGTSGGEQFF. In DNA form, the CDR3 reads TGCGCCAGCAGAACCGGGACTAGTGGCGGTGAGCAGTTCTTC.

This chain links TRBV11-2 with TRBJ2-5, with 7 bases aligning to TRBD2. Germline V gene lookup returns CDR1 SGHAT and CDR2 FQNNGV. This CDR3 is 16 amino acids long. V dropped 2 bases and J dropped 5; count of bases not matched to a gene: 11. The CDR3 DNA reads TGTGCCAGCAGCTTAAGTTGGCTAGCGGAAAGTGAGACCCAGTACTTC. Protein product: CASSLSWLAESETQYF.

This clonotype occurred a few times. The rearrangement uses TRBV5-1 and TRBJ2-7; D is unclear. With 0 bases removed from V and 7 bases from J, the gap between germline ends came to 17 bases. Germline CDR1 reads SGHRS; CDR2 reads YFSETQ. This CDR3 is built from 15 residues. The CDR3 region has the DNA TGCGCCAGCAGCTTGGTAAGCCAGGCCGCAAGGGAGCAGTACTTC. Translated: CASSLVSQAAREQYF.

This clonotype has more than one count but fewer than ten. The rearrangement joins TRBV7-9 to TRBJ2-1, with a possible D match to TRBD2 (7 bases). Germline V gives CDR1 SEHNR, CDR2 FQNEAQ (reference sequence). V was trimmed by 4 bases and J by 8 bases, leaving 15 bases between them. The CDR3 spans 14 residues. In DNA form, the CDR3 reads TGTGCCAGCAGCTGGGAGGGGGACTCGGATGAGCAGTTCTTC. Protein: CASSWEGDSDEQFF.

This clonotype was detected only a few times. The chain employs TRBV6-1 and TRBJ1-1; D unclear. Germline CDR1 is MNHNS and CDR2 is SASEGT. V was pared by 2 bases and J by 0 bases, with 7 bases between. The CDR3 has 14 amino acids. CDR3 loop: CASSEYSLNTEAFF. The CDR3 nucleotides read TGTGCCAGCAGTGAATACAGCCTGAACACTGAAGCTTTCTTT.

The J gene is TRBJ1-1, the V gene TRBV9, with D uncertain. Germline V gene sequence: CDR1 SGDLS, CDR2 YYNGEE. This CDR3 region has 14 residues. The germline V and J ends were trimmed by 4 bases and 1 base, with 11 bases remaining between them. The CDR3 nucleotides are TGTGCCAGCAGCCCTGTTCGGGAGAACACTGAAGCTTTCTTT. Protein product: CASSPVRENTEAFF.

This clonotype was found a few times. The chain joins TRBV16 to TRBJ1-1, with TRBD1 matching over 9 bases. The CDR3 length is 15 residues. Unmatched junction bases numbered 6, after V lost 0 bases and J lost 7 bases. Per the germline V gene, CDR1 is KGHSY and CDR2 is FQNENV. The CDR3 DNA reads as TGTGCCAGCAGCCAATCCGGACAGGGGCTTAATGAAGCTTTCTTT. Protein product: CASSQSGQGLNEAFF.

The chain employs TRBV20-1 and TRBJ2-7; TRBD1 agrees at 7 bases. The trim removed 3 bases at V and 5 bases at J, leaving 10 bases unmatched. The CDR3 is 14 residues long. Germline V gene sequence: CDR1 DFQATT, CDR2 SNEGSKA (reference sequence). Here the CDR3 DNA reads TGCAGTGCTAGTGGCGCAGGGGGTAATAACGAGCAGTACGTC. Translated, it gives CSASGAGGNNEQYV.

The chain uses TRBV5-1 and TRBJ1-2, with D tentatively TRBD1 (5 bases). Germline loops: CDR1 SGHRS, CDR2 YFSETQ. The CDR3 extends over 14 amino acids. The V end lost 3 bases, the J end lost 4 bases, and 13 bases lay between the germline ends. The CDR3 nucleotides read TGCGCCAGCAGCTCAGATACAGGCGGCTATGGCTACACCTTC. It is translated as CASSSDTGGYGYTF.

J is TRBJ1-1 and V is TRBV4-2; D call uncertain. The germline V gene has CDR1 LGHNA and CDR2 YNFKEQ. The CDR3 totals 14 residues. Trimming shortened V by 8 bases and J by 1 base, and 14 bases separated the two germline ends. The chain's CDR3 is CASGPGLPNTEAFF. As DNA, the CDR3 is TGTGCCAGCGGCCCCGGGCTCCCGAACACTGAAGCTTTCTTT.

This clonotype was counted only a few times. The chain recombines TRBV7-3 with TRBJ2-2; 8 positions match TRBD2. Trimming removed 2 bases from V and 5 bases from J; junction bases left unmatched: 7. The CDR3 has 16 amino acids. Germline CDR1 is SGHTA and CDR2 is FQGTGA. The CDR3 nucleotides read TGTGCCAGCAGCTTACATAGTACTAGCGGAACCGGGGAGCTGTTTTTT. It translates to CASSLHSTSGTGELFF.

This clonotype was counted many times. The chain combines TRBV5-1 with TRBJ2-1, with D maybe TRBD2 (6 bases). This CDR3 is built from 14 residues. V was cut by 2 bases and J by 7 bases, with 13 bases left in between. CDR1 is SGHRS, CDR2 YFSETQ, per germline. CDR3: CASSFAGRTNEQFF. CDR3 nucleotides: TGCGCCAGCAGCTTTGCGGGGAGGACGAATGAGCAGTTCTTC.

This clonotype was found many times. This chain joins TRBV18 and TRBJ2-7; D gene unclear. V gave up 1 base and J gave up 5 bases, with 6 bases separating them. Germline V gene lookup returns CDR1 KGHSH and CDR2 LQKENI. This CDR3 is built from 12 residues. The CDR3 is CASSPLGDEQYF. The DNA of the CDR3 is TGTGCCAGCTCACCACTGGGTGACGAGCAGTACTTC.

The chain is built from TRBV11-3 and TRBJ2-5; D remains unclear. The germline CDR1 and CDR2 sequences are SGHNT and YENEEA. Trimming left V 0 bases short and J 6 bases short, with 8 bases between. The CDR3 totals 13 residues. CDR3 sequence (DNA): TGTGCCAGCAGCTTAGAGGGCAGCCAGACCCAGTACTTC. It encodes CASSLEGSQTQYF.

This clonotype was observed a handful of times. This CDR3 is CASSFRGGGGTDTQYF. Written as DNA, the CDR3 is TGTGCCAGCAGTTTTCGAGGGGGGGGGGGCACAGATACGCAGTATTTT. V usage is TRBV27 and J usage is TRBJ2-3; a weak D match, TRBD2 (7 bases). Trimming pared 3 bases from V and 1 base from J, leaving 14 bases between. Looked up from germline, CDR1 is MNHEY and CDR2 is SMNVEV (reference sequence). There are 16 residues in the CDR3.

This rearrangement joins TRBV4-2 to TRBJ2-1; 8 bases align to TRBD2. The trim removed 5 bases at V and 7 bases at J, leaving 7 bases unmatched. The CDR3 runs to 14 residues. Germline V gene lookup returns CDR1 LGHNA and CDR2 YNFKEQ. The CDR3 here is CASSASGSWNEQFF. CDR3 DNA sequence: TGTGCCAGCAGCGCAAGCGGGAGTTGGAATGAGCAGTTCTTC.

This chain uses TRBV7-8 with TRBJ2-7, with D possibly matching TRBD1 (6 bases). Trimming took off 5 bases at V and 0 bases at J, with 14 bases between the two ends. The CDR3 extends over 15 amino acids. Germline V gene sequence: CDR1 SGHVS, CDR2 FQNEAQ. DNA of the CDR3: TGTGCCAGCAGCCAGGGGAGAGGCGGCTCCTACGAGCAGTACTTC. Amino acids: CASSQGRGGSYEQYF.

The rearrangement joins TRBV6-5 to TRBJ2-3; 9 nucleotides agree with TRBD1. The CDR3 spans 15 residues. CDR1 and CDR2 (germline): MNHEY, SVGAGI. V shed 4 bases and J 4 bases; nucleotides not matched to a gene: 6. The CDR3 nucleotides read TGTGCCAGCAGTTTTGACAGGGGGTCCGCAGATACGCAGTATTTT. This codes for CASSFDRGSADTQYF.

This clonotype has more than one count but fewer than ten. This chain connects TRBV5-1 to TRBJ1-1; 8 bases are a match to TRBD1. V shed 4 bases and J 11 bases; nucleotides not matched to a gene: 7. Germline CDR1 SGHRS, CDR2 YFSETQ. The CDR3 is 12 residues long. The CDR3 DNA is TGCGCCAGCAGCCCGGACAGGGTTTCGGCTTTCTTT. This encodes CASSPDRVSAFF.

As DNA, the CDR3 is TGCGCCAGCAGCCAAGATTACAGACCCTCCTACGAGCAGTACTTC. As protein: CASSQDYRPSYEQYF. The chain employs TRBV4-1 and TRBJ2-7; D call uncertain. V was cut by 0 bases and J by 0 bases, with 9 bases left in between. The germline V gene has CDR1 MGHRA and CDR2 YSYEKL. The CDR3 runs 15 residues.

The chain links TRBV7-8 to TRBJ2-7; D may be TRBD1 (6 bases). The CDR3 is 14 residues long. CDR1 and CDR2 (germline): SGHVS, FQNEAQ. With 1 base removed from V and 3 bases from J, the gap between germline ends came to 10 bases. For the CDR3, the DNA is TGTGCCAGCAGCTTAGTGACAGGATACTACGAGCAGTACTTC. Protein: CASSLVTGYYEQYF.

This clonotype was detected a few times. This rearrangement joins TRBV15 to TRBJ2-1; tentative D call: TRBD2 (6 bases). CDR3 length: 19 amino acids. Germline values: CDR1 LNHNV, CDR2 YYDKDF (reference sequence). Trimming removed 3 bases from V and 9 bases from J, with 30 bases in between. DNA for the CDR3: TGTGCCACCAGCAGTTGGCCCCCTACTAGCCGGACGAATTCGGGTGAGCAGTTCTTC. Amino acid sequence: CATSSWPPTSRTNSGEQFF.

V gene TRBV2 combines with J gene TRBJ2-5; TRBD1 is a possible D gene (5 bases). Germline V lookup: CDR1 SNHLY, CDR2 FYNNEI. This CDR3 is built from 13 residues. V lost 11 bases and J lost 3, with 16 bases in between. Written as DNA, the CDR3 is TGTGCCGGACAAACAAGGCCTGAAGAGACCCAGTACTTC. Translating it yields CAGQTRPEETQYF. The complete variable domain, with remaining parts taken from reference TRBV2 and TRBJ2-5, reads EPEVTQTPSHQVTQMGQEVILRCVPISNHLYFYWYRQILGQKVEFLVSFYNNEISEKSEIFDDQFSVERPDGSNFTLKIRSTKLEDSAMYFCAGQTRPEETQYFGPGTRLLVL.

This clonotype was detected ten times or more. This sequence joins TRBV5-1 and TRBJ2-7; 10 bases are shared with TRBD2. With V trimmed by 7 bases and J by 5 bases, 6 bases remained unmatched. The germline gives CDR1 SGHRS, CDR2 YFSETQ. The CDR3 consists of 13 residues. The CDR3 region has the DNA TGCGCCAGCTTTGGGCTAGCGGGAGACGAGCAGTACTTC. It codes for CASFGLAGDEQYF.

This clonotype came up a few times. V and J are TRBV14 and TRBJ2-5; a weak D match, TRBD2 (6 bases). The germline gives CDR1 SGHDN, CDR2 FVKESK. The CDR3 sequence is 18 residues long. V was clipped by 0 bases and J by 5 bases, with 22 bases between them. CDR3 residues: CASSQDPPLGRISETQYF. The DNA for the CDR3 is TGTGCCAGCAGCCAAGATCCCCCCCTCGGGAGAATTTCGGAGACCCAGTACTTC.

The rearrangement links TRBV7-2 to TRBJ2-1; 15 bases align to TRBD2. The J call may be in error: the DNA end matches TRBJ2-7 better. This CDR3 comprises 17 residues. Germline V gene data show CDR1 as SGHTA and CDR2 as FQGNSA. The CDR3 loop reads CASSRGTSGGTLNEQYF. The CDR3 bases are TGTGCCAGCAGCCGAGGGACTAGCGGGGGGACTTTAAATGAGCAGTACTTC.

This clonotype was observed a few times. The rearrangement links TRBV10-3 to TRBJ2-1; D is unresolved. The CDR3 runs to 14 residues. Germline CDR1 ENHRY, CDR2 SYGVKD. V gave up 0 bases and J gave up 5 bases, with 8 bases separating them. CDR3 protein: CAISESTTNNEQFF. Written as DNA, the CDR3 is TGTGCCATCAGTGAGTCAACGACAAACAATGAGCAGTTCTTC.

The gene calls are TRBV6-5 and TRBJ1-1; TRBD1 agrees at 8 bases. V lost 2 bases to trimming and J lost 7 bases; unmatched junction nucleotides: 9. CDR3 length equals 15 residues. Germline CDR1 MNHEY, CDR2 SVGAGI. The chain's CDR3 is CASSYGGQGAGEAFF. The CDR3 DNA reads TGTGCCAGCAGTTACGGCGGCCAGGGGGCTGGTGAAGCTTTCTTT.

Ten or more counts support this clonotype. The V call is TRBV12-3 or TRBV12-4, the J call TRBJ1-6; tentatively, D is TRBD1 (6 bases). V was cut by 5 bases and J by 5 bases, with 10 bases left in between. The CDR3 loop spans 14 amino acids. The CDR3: CASSLTGNNSPLHF. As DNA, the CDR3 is TGTGCCAGCAGTCTCACAGGGAATAATTCACCCCTCCACTTT.

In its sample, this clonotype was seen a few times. CDR3: CASSRMGTSTYNEQFF. The CDR3 DNA is TGTGCCAGCAGCCGTATGGGAACTAGCACCTACAATGAGCAGTTCTTC. The rearrangement uses TRBV3-1 and TRBJ2-1; D may be TRBD2 (6 bases). Germline V lookup: CDR1 LGHDT, CDR2 YNNKEL (reference sequence). The CDR3 extends over 16 amino acids. Trimming shortened V by 4 bases and J by 2 bases, and 15 bases separated the two germline ends.